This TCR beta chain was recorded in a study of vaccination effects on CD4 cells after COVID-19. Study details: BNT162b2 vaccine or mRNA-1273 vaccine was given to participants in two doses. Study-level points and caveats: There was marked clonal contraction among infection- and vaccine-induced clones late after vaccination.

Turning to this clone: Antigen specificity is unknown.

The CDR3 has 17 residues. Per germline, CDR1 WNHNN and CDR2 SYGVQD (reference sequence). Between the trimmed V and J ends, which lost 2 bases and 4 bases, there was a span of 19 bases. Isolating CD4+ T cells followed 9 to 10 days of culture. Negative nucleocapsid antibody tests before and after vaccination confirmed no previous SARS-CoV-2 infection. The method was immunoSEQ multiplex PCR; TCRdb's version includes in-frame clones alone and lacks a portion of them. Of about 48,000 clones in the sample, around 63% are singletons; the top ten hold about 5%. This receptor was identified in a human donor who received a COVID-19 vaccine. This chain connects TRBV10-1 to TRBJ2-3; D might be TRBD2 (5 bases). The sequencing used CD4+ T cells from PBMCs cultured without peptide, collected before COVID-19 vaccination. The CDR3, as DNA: TGCGCCAGCAGTGAGCCCTATCCACGAGGGCCAGCAGATACGCAGTATTTT. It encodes CASSEPYPRGPADTQYF.